Included here is one T cell receptor beta chain sequence, with context. The sample belongs to a study of blood T cell repertoires in COVID-19. Study-level background: Some COVID-19 samples were acute and others convalescent; all came from the United States, Italy and Spain. Sources were T cells, B-cell-depleted T cells, or PBMCs; the material itself was cDNA or gDNA.

Germline CDR1 is MNHEY and CDR2 is SVGAGI. The CDR3 sequence is 14 residues long. The germline V and J ends were trimmed by 5 bases and 4 bases, with 15 bases remaining between them. Per the original methods: Reference gene primer amplification in the assay estimated nucleated cell counts. Repertoires were generated with immunoSEQ multiplex PCR, while TCRdb's copy carries only in-frame clones and drops some. Clonal size and the V and J genes are those of that table, whereas D and trimming came from the DNA. The data contain about 170,000 clones, 74% of them singletons. This TCR came from a woman older than 75 with acute or convalescent COVID-19. V and J are TRBV6-5 and TRBJ2-7, with D perhaps matching TRBD2 (6 bases). The source material was peripheral blood. The CDR3 sequence: CASSHGTGSYEQYF. As DNA, the CDR3 is TGTGCCAGCAGTCATGGAACCGGGAGTTACGAGCAGTACTTC.